These 29 T cell receptor beta chains originate from one sample sequenced in a study of T cells in Graves' hyperthyroidism and ophthalmopathy. RNA transcripts yielded amplified TCR beta CDR3 regions. HTBI primers were used for first-round RT-PCR of the TCR CDR3. TCRdb redid the calling of the multiplex PCR reads with MiXCR, one entry per CDR3 protein. The repertoire holds 600,000 to 850,000 distinct CDR3 sequences, with roughly a sixth as singletons. The sequenced sample was blood. The receptors derive from a woman aged 50 to 60 with Graves' hyperthyroidism that later progressed to Graves' ophthalmopathy.

This clonotype occurred a few times. CDR3 sequence (DNA): TGTGCCAGCAGCAACGGGCATTCACCCCTCCACTTT. Amino acid sequence: CASSNGHSPLHF. V is TRBV6-2 or TRBV6-3 and J is TRBJ1-6; D gene uncertain. Trimming left V 6 bases short and J 8 bases short, with 8 bases between. CDR1 MNHEY and CDR2 SVGEGT come from the germline V gene. The CDR3 has 12 amino acids.

The chain combines TRBV10-3 with TRBJ1-3; tentatively, D is TRBD1 (5 bases). V lost 5 bases to trimming and J lost 3 bases, with 11 bases between them. This CDR3 has 14 amino acids. Germline assignment: CDR1 ENHRY and CDR2 SYGVKD. The CDR3 DNA sequence: TGTGCCATCAGTTGGGACGTCAATGGAAACACCATATATTTT. Amino acid sequence: CAISWDVNGNTIYF.

The CDR3 nucleotides are TGTGCCAGTAGTCTCCAGGGGGCTGCGGGCACTGAAGCTTTCTTT. This codes for CASSLQGAAGTEAFF. The genes are TRBV19 and TRBJ1-1; 8 nucleotides agree with TRBD1. V gave up 5 bases and J gave up 4 bases; unmatched junction bases: 9. Germline CDR1 reads LNHDA; CDR2 reads SQIVND (reference sequence). The CDR3 contains 15 residues. Together with reference TRBV19 and TRBJ1-1, the CDR3 gives the full variable domain: DGGITQSPKYLFRKEGQNVTLSCEQNLNHDAMYWYRQDPGQGLRLIYYSQIVNDFQKGDIAEGYSVSREKKESFPLTVTSAQKNPTAFYLCASSLQGAAGTEAFFGQGTRLTVV.

In this sample, this clonotype turned up many times. The chain couples TRBV20-1 to TRBJ1-3, with TRBD1 matching 7 bases. CDR1 and CDR2 from the germline V gene are DFQATT and SNEGSKA (reference sequence). CDR3 length: 19 amino acids. Losses at the gene ends were 0 bases for V and 2 bases for J; bases not matched to a gene: 16. The CDR3 sequence: CSARDMSDREEGPGNTIYF. The CDR3 DNA reads TGCAGTGCTAGAGATATGTCTGACAGGGAGGAGGGTCCTGGAAACACCATATATTTT.

V and J are TRBV19 and TRBJ1-1; TRBD1 is a possible D gene (5 bases). Trimming took off 6 bases at V and 4 bases at J, with 18 bases between the two ends. Looked up from germline, CDR1 is LNHDA and CDR2 is SQIVND (reference sequence). The CDR3 runs 15 residues. The CDR3 reads CASSHRRGSSTEAFF. CDR3 bases: TGTGCCAGTAGCCACCGGAGGGGCTCGAGCACTGAAGCTTTCTTT. Combining the CDR3 with reference TRBV19 and TRBJ1-1 gives the whole variable domain DGGITQSPKYLFRKEGQNVTLSCEQNLNHDAMYWYRQDPGQGLRLIYYSQIVNDFQKGDIAEGYSVSREKKESFPLTVTSAQKNPTAFYLCASSHRRGSSTEAFFGQGTRLTVV.

This clonotype was seen at least ten times. The rearrangement links TRBV3-1 to TRBJ2-4; 8 bases match TRBD1. The V gene's germline CDR1 is LGHDT and CDR2 YNNKEL (reference sequence). CDR3 length: 15 residues. V shed 2 bases, J shed 6 bases, and the junction held 6 bases outside the gene matches. CDR3 sequence reads: CASSQFSTGANIQYF. The CDR3 DNA is TGTGCCAGCAGCCAATTCTCGACAGGGGCAAACATTCAGTACTTC.

This clonotype was detected a few times. A much bigger clone sits one base away, suggesting this may be a read error. The chain joins TRBV11-2 to TRBJ2-7; 7 bases align to TRBD2. V shed 2 bases and J 4 bases; nucleotides not matched to a gene: 14. The germline V gene encodes CDR1 SGHAT and CDR2 FQNNGV. The CDR3 covers 17 residues. The DNA for the CDR3 is TGTGCCAGCAGCTTAAATACGGCTAGCGGCCAACGGTACGAGCAGTACTTC. Translated: CASSLNTASGQRYEQYF.

The gene calls are TRBV5-4 and TRBJ2-7; 8 bases agree with TRBD1. V lost 0 bases to trimming and J lost 3 bases; unmatched junction nucleotides: 5. The length of the CDR3 is 15 residues. CDR1 is SGHNT and CDR2 is YYREEE in the germline V gene (reference sequence). DNA for the CDR3: TGTGCCAGCAGCTTGGTGGGACAGGAATTCTACGAGCAGTACTTC. Translated, it gives CASSLVGQEFYEQYF.

In regard to this clonotype: A clone one base away is much larger, so this may be a read error. The J gene is TRBJ2-1, the V gene TRBV5-1; a possible D gene is TRBD2 (6 bases). The CDR3 has 14 amino acids. Germline V gene data show CDR1 as SGHRS and CDR2 as YFSETQ. CDR3 amino acids: CASSTGDGYNEQLF. CDR3 sequence (DNA): TGCGCCAGCAGCACGGGGGACGGTTACAATGAGCAGTTATTC.

The CDR3 nucleotides read TGTGCCAGCAGCAGCTTACAGGGTCTAGGAGGGAACATTCAGTACTTC. It yields the protein CASSSLQGLGGNIQYF. The J gene is TRBJ2-4, the V gene TRBV5-4, with D perhaps assigned TRBD1 or TRBD2 (6 bases each). Germline-derived CDR1 and CDR2 are SGHNT and YYREEE (reference sequence). The CDR3 runs to 16 residues. V was trimmed by 4 bases and J by 7 bases, leaving 21 bases between them.

At least ten counts were recorded for this clonotype. V usage is TRBV11-2 and J usage is TRBJ2-3; D may match TRBD1 or TRBD2 (6 bases each). The CDR3 consists of 15 residues. Germline V gene sequence: CDR1 SGHAT, CDR2 FQNNGV. Trimming took off 0 bases at V and 7 bases at J, with 14 bases between the two ends. The CDR3 nucleotides read TGTGCCAGCAGCTTAGAAGCAGGGGCGGGATATACGCAGTATTTT. Translated: CASSLEAGAGYTQYF.

In this sample, this clonotype turned up a few times. The chain employs TRBV27 and TRBJ2-3; D not certain. The CDR3 covers 13 residues. Per germline, CDR1 MNHEY and CDR2 SMNVEV (reference sequence). The V gene lost 5 bases and the J gene lost 2 bases, with 8 bases spanning the gap. The CDR3 DNA reads as TGTGCCAGCAGTCACCACCTCACAGATACGCAGTATTTT. This gives the protein CASSHHLTDTQYF.

There are many counts of this clonotype. V is TRBV3-1 and J is TRBJ1-2, with TRBD1 matching 12 bases. Trimming removed 4 bases from V and 6 bases from J; junction bases left unmatched: 18. CDR3 length: 19 amino acids. Germline V gives CDR1 LGHDT, CDR2 YNNKEL (reference sequence). CDR3 protein: CASSPIPTNPGQGADGYTF. CDR3 DNA sequence: TGTGCCAGCAGCCCGATTCCAACCAACCCGGGACAGGGGGCCGATGGCTACACCTTC.

This sequence joins TRBV4-1 and TRBJ1-5, with unresolved D. The CDR3 has 16 residues. Germline CDR1 reads MGHRA; CDR2 reads YSYEKL. The V end lost 5 bases, the J end lost 3 bases, and 17 bases lay between the germline ends. The CDR3 region has the DNA TGCGCCAGCAGCTCCATGGACGGGAGGAACAATCAGCCCCAGCATTTT. Its translation is CASSSMDGRNNQPQHF.

There are a few counts of this clonotype. The chain carries TRBV14 and TRBJ2-6; no reliable D call. V was pared by 2 bases and J by 1 base, with 9 bases between. This CDR3 spans 16 amino acids. Germline V gene data show CDR1 as SGHDN and CDR2 as FVKESK. The CDR3 DNA reads TGTGCCAGCAGCCAATACGGAGTTTCTGGGGCCAACGTCCTGACTTTC. Protein: CASSQYGVSGANVLTF.

This clonotype was counted at least ten times. The V call is TRBV3-1, the J call TRBJ2-5, with D perhaps TRBD2 (6 bases). Germline CDR1 is LGHDT and CDR2 is YNNKEL (reference sequence). This CDR3 contains 13 residues. V dropped 4 bases and J dropped 5 bases, with 11 bases sitting between them. The chain's CDR3 is CASSPSGLETQYF. Written as DNA, the CDR3 is TGTGCCAGCAGCCCATCGGGACTTGAGACCCAGTACTTC.

This clonotype was observed at least ten times. J is TRBJ2-7 and V is TRBV7-9; D ambiguous. CDR1 is SEHNR and CDR2 is FQNEAQ in the germline V gene (reference sequence). Trimming left V 5 bases short and J 1 base short, with 9 bases between. This CDR3 has 13 residues. Here the CDR3 DNA reads TGTGCCAGCAGCCCCCTGGGGTCCTACGAGCAGTACTTC. Its protein product is CASSPLGSYEQYF.

The genes are TRBV10-2 and TRBJ1-2; D is ambiguous. Germline CDR1 reads WSHSY; CDR2 reads SAAADI. The ends were cut back, 2 bases at V and 5 bases at J, with 6 bases in the middle. This CDR3 has 12 amino acids. Here the CDR3 reads CASSENGYGYTF. The CDR3, as DNA: TGCGCCAGCAGTGAGAACGGGTATGGCTACACCTTC.

This clonotype was seen only a few times. The chain links TRBV20-1 to TRBJ2-1, with D possibly being TRBD1 (5 bases). Trimming stripped 5 bases from V and 2 bases from J, with 19 bases between. Germline CDR1 and CDR2: DFQATT and SNEGSKA (reference sequence). CDR3 length equals 16 residues. Here the CDR3 DNA reads TGCAGTGCTTCCCCTGACAGCCGCGCAACCTACAATGAGCAGTTCTTC. Amino acids: CSASPDSRATYNEQFF.

This clonotype has just a few counts. The V call is TRBV5-6, the J call TRBJ2-1; TRBD1 matches 9 bases. This CDR3 has 15 amino acids. The V gene end was trimmed by 6 bases and the J gene end by 1 base; junction bases not matched to a gene: 5. CDR1 SGHDT and CDR2 YYEEEE come from the germline V gene. CDR3 residues: CASNYRGLSYNEQFF. CDR3 nucleotide sequence: TGTGCCAGCAACTACAGGGGGCTATCCTACAATGAGCAGTTCTTC.

This clonotype was detected ten times or more. CDR3 region: CASSESIGQENTEAFF. For the CDR3, the DNA is TGCGCCAGCAGTGAGTCAATTGGGCAGGAGAACACTGAAGCTTTCTTT. The V gene is TRBV10-1, the J gene TRBJ1-1, with no clear D. The CDR3 has 16 amino acids. Per germline, CDR1 WNHNN and CDR2 SYGVQD (reference sequence). V lost 0 bases and J lost 1, with 12 bases in between.

Many counts were recorded for this clonotype. The chain couples TRBV3-1 to TRBJ2-3; tentative D call: TRBD2 (5 bases). The V gene's germline CDR1 is LGHDT and CDR2 YNNKEL (reference sequence). CDR3 length: 14 amino acids. Deletions cut 3 bases from V and 5 bases from J, with 12 bases between. CDR3 sequence: CASSQTRSGDTQYF. The CDR3 DNA reads as TGTGCCAGCAGCCAGACCAGGAGCGGAGATACGCAGTATTTT.

Remarks on this clonotype: Mismatch with germline at one junction end may stem from a read error. The chain recombines TRBV7-2 with TRBJ1-1, with D hard to call. The length of the CDR3 is 13 residues. Germline V gene sequence: CDR1 SGHTA, CDR2 FQGNSA. The DNA for the CDR3 is TGTGCCAGCAGCTCCACGGTGAACACTGAAGCTTCCTTT. Its protein is CASSSTVNTEASF.

The chain has TRBV5-1 and TRBJ1-4; tentative D call: TRBD1 (5 bases). Germline V gene lookup returns CDR1 SGHRS and CDR2 YFSETQ. Deletions cut 3 bases from V and 8 bases from J, with 14 bases between. This CDR3 contains 14 residues. CDR3 amino acids: CASSSDGAREKLFF. Written as DNA, the CDR3 is TGCGCCAGCAGCTCCGACGGGGCCCGCGAAAAACTGTTTTTT.

V gene TRBV10-3 combines with J gene TRBJ2-7; 7 bases align to TRBD1. The V segment lost 4 bases and the J segment 3 bases; nucleotides outside the gene matches: 6. The V gene's germline CDR1 is ENHRY and CDR2 SYGVKD. This CDR3 region has 14 residues. CDR3 DNA sequence: TGTGCCATCAGTGTGACAGGGTTAGTCTACGAGCAGTACTTC. It is translated as CAISVTGLVYEQYF.

The gene calls are TRBV9 and TRBJ1-1, with D possibly matching TRBD1 (6 bases). This CDR3 contains 15 residues. V shed 5 bases and J shed 4 bases, with 18 bases lying between them. CDR1 is SGDLS, CDR2 YYNGEE, per germline. The CDR3: CASSADKGGFTEAFF. DNA for the CDR3: TGTGCCAGCAGTGCGGACAAGGGGGGCTTCACTGAAGCTTTCTTT.

This clonotype was detected many times. This CDR3 reads CASSVDTGELFF. The CDR3 DNA is TGTGCCAGCAGCGTAGACACCGGGGAGCTGTTTTTT. This chain connects TRBV9 to TRBJ2-2, with D hard to call. The length of the CDR3 is 12 residues. CDR1 is SGDLS, CDR2 YYNGEE, per germline. V was clipped by 0 bases and J by 3 bases, with 0 bases between them.

This clonotype was seen more than once but under ten times. The chain carries TRBV12-3 or TRBV12-4 and TRBJ1-5; perhaps TRBD1 as D (5 bases). V gave up 6 bases and J gave up 1 base, with 13 bases separating them. This CDR3 comprises 15 residues. The CDR3 protein is CASRGGGISNQPQHF. DNA for the CDR3: TGTGCCAGCAGGGGGGGAGGGATCAGCAATCAGCCCCAGCATTTT.

With regard to this clonotype: With a much larger clone just one base away, this may be a read error. The chain employs TRBV5-1 and TRBJ2-2; D is perhaps TRBD2 (5 bases). This CDR3 has 13 residues. The V gene's germline CDR1 is SGHRS and CDR2 YFSETQ. In DNA form, the CDR3 reads TGCGCCAGCAGCTTCGTAGAATCCGGGGAGCCGTTTTTT. Its translation is CASSFVESGEPFF.